The sample holds a few counts of the clone carrying this T cell receptor (beta chain). Assay: immunoSEQ multiplex PCR; the TCRdb copy retains only in-frame clones and omits some. The table includes roughly 130,000 clones, approximately 92% detected once. The data belong to a study of cytomegalovirus exposure and HLA in healthy donors. The sequencing input was PBMCs. The sequence was collected from a woman in her late teens or twenties in good health and CMV-seropositive.

The CDR3 here is CASSLGTGGIDEQYF. As DNA, the CDR3 is TGTGCCAGCTCACTCGGGACAGGGGGGATCGACGAGCAGTACTTC. V gene TRBV18 combines with J gene TRBJ2-7, with 11 bases lining up with TRBD1. The CDR3 runs to 15 residues. Looked up from germline, CDR1 is KGHSH and CDR2 is LQKENI. Losses at the gene ends were 4 bases for V and 5 bases for J; bases not matched to a gene: 7.